The 10 T cell receptor beta chains in this list originate from one sample, sequenced in a study of regulatory T cells in long-lasting Graves disease. Time point given: newly diagnosed GD, antithyroid drugs for less than 3 months. Extracted RNA from PBMCs served as the source of the TCR library. Researchers made TCR beta libraries by using iRepertoire HTBI primers and running Arm-PCR on CDR3 regions. TCRdb independently ran MiXCR on the multiplex PCR reads; one entry per CDR3 protein. This table has 300,000 to 400,000 distinct CDR3 sequences, roughly a sixth appearing once. Sample: peripheral blood mononuclear cells (PBMCs), taken at new diagnosis, from a patient treated with antithyroid drugs. All receptors derive from a female donor with Graves disease.

The rearrangement joins TRBV25-1 to TRBJ2-5, with D possibly TRBD2 on 6 matching bases. Germline V lookup: CDR1 MGHDK, CDR2 SYGVNS. Trimming pared 8 bases from V and 7 bases from J, leaving 23 bases between. The CDR3 runs 15 residues. CDR3 region: CASQDQLGGVGTQYF. In DNA form, the CDR3 reads TGTGCCAGCCAGGACCAACTGGGGGGTGTTGGGACCCAGTACTTC. The full variable domain, its missing parts supplied by reference TRBV25-1 and TRBJ2-5, is EADIYQTPRYLVIGTGKKITLECSQTMGHDKMYWYQQDPGMELHLIHYSYGVNSTEKGDLSSESTVSRIRTEHFPLTLESARPSHTSQYLCASQDQLGGVGTQYFGPGTRLLVL.

This clonotype was seen a few times. The gene calls are TRBV7-2 and TRBJ2-7; 9 bases are shared with TRBD2. Germline V lookup: CDR1 SGHTA, CDR2 FQGNSA. The CDR3 length is 23 residues. With V trimmed by 1 base and J by 5 bases, 30 bases remained unmatched. In DNA form, the CDR3 reads TGTGCCAGCAGCTTAGTACCAGCGGGAGGAAACTGGAGGGTTCCCAGGTCGGCGGACGAGCAGTACTTC. Translating gives CASSLVPAGGNWRVPRSADEQYF.

This clonotype was counted ten times or more. The V call is TRBV19, the J call TRBJ2-5; D remains unclear. Germline assignment: CDR1 LNHDA and CDR2 SQIVND (reference sequence). The CDR3 runs to 11 residues. V gave up 7 bases and J gave up 5 bases, with 8 bases separating them. The CDR3 loop is CASTLGETQYF. CDR3 DNA: TGTGCCAGTACCCTGGGGGAGACCCAGTACTTC.

This clonotype was seen many times. The chain combines TRBV20-1 with TRBJ2-7, with D maybe TRBD1 (6 bases). The CDR3 loop spans 13 amino acids. CDR1 is DFQATT and CDR2 is SNEGSKA in the germline V gene (reference sequence). Trimming stripped 5 bases from V and 6 bases from J, with 17 bases between. This CDR3 reads CSAAGIGTSEQYF. The DNA of the CDR3 is TGCAGTGCTGCCGGAATTGGGACAAGCGAGCAGTACTTC.

The CDR3: CASSLRGRAADTQYF. As DNA, the CDR3 is TGTGCCAGCAGCCTGCGCGGGAGGGCCGCAGATACGCAGTATTTT. V gene TRBV7-2 combines with J gene TRBJ2-3; 9 nucleotides line up with TRBD2. After removal of 5 bases from V and 4 bases from J, the junction contained 7 bases not matched to a gene. This CDR3 is 15 amino acids long. Germline values: CDR1 SGHTA, CDR2 FQGNSA.

This clonotype was observed at least ten times. The V and J genes are TRBV6-1 and TRBJ1-2; D is perhaps TRBD1 (5 bases). V dropped 8 bases and J dropped 2 bases, with 9 bases sitting between them. The germline CDR1 and CDR2 sequences are MNHNS and SASEGT. This CDR3 has 12 amino acids. CDR3 in DNA: TGTGCCAGCGGCCAGGGAAACTATGGCTACACCTTC. Amino acids: CASGQGNYGYTF.

This clonotype showed up many times. The chain recombines TRBV7-2 with TRBJ2-7; the D gene could be TRBD1 or TRBD2 (6 bases each). Germline-derived CDR1 and CDR2 are SGHTA and FQGNSA. The CDR3 has 15 amino acids. V was clipped by 1 base and J by 3 bases, with 13 bases between them. The CDR3 nucleotides are TGTGCCAGCAGCTTAGGGTATGGGGGGCTCTACGAGCAGTACTTC. Translated: CASSLGYGGLYEQYF.

This clonotype was observed many times. The chain joins TRBV12-3 or TRBV12-4 to TRBJ2-1, with D perhaps matching TRBD2 (6 bases). The germline V and J ends were trimmed by 8 bases and 3 bases, with 17 bases remaining between them. This CDR3 comprises 15 residues. The CDR3 spells CASVRTSSLYNEQFF. The CDR3 nucleotides are TGTGCCAGCGTAAGAACTAGCAGCCTCTACAATGAGCAGTTCTTC.

Regarding this clonotype: This likely traces to a read error, being one base from a far larger clone. The chain uses TRBV5-5 and TRBJ2-5, with a possible D match to TRBD2 (5 bases). With 4 bases removed from V and 11 bases from J, the gap between germline ends came to 27 bases. This CDR3 has 16 amino acids. The germline V gene encodes CDR1 SGHKS and CDR2 YYEKEE (reference sequence). The CDR3 loop reads CASSPSWQSSYNEQYF. The CDR3, as DNA: TGTGCCAGCAGCCCTAGCTGGCAGAGCTCCTACAATGAGCAGTACTTC.

This clonotype was recorded a few times. Possible read error: a much larger clone is one base away. The V call is TRBV28, the J call TRBJ2-7; 7 positions agree with TRBD2. V shed 7 bases and J 4 bases; nucleotides not matched to a gene: 10. Germline loops: CDR1 MDHEN, CDR2 SYDVKM. The CDR3 spans 14 residues. CDR3 in amino acids: CASIPDGGYYEQYF. CDR3 DNA: TGTGCCAGCATCCCGGACGGGGGGTATTACGAGCAGTACTTC.